These T cell receptor beta chains were read from a single sample in a study of regulatory dendritic cells for organ transplantation. No antigens are known for them. Libraries were prepared by immunoSEQ multiplex PCR; TCRdb keeps only in-frame clonotypes and omits some of them. The sample yields about 11,000 clones, roughly 71% seen once. Sequenced: memory CD4+ T cells from blood cultured with regulatory dendritic cells. Every receptor here comes from a human donor in good health. Each CDR3 is given with its conserved first and last residue. Each record gives: V gene, clone size, D gene, J gene, CDR3 DNA, CDR3 protein. A D gene is named only where the DNA matches it firmly. Size is omitted from some rows. Given values are once, few, many or a class for expanded clones.

TRBV5-4,.,TRBD2,TRBJ2-2,TGTGCCAGCAGCTGGACTAGCGGGTTCAACACCGGGGAGCTGTTTTTT,CASSWTSGFNTGELFF
TRBV28,.,.,TRBJ1-2,TGTGCCAGCACCTCCCAGGGCTATGGCTACACCTTC,CASTSQGYGYTF
TRBV6-4,.,.,TRBJ2-5,TGTGCCAGTATATTCGCGTTAGGGAGCCAGTACTTC,CASIFALGSQYF
TRBV4-1,.,TRBD2,TRBJ2-5,TGCGCCAGCAGCCCTGGGGGGGGAGGGGCCCCGGAGACCCAGTACTTC,CASSPGGGGAPETQYF
TRBV7-9,.,.,TRBJ2-7,TGTGCCAGCAGCCATGGTACAGGGATATACGAGCAGTACTTC,CASSHGTGIYEQYF
TRBV18,.,.,TRBJ1-2,TGTGCCAGCTCGCCCGAGACAGTTTTAGGAGGCTACACCTTC,CASSPETVLGGYTF
TRBV5-1,.,TRBD2,TRBJ2-1,TGCGCCAGCAGCCCGCAGCCTAGCGGGGGGCGGAATGAGCAGTTCTTC,CASSPQPSGGRNEQFF
TRBV7-6,once,.,TRBJ2-3,TGTGCCAGCAGCTTAGGCGCCCAGGGGCCCACAGATACGCAGTATTTT,CASSLGAQGPTDTQYF
TRBV5-1,.,TRBD1,TRBJ1-3,TGCGCCAGCAGCTTATCAACGGGACAGTCAGGAAACACCATATATTTT,CASSLSTGQSGNTIYF
TRBV19,.,.,TRBJ1-2,TGTGCCAGTAGCCTGACAAAGGGAGAGGATGGCTACACCTTC,CASSLTKGEDGYTF
TRBV11-2,.,TRBD2,TRBJ2-7,TGTGCCAGCAGCGCAAGCGGGGGTTACTACGAGCAGTACTTC,CASSASGGYYEQYF
TRBV9,.,TRBD2,TRBJ2-5,TGTGCCAGCAGCCCAGGACTAGCGGGGGGCTATCAAGAGACCCAGTACTTC,CASSPGLAGGYQETQYF
TRBV7-9,few,TRBD1,TRBJ1-2,TGTGCCAGCAGCGCCGACAGGGGGCGTCAGGTTAACTATGGCTACACCTTC,CASSADRGRQVNYGYTF
TRBV7-6,.,.,TRBJ1-5,TGTGCCAGCAGCTTAGATCCCAGGGATCAGCCCCAGCATTTT,CASSLDPRDQPQHF
TRBV5-8,.,TRBD1,TRBJ1-5,TGTGCCAGCAGCTTGGGGACAGGAAATCAGCCCCAGCATTTT,CASSLGTGNQPQHF
TRBV6-1,.,TRBD1,TRBJ1-1,TGTGCCAGCAGGCGGACAGGGAGAGACACTGAAGCTTTCTTT,CASRRTGRDTEAFF
TRBV18,.,TRBD1,TRBJ1-5,TGTGCCAGCTCACCTAGGGGACAGAGCAATCAGCCCCAGCATTTT,CASSPRGQSNQPQHF
TRBV7-2,.,TRBD1,TRBJ2-5,TGTGCCAGCAGGCACCAAGGCACAGGGGGCACTCGAGAGACCCAGTACTTC,CASRHQGTGGTRETQYF
TRBV6-5,.,TRBD1,TRBJ1-6,TGTGCCAGCAGCCCCAGGGGGCTAACCCTCCACTTT,CASSPRGLTLHF
TRBV27,few,.,TRBJ1-5,TGTGCCAGCGCAAACCGGGGCAATCAGCCCCAGCATTTT,CASANRGNQPQHF
TRBV7-2,.,TRBD1,TRBJ1-5,TGTGCCAGCAGCCACAGCTTGGACAGGTATAATCAGCCCCAGCATTTT,CASSHSLDRYNQPQHF
TRBV10-2,once,TRBD2,TRBJ2-3,TGCGCCAGCCGCTACCCCGGACTAGCGGAGACAGATACGCAGTATTTT,CASRYPGLAETDTQYF
TRBV10-3,.,.,TRBJ2-3,TGTGCCATCAGTCAAAAGGGGGGGGCGTTGGTTTTTAACACAGATACGCAGTATTTT,CAISQKGGALVFNTDTQYF
TRBV6-6,.,.,TRBJ1-4,TGTGCCAGCAGTTACTCGCAGGGAACTAATGAAAAACTGTTTTTT,CASSYSQGTNEKLFF
TRBV7-9,.,.,TRBJ1-1,TGTGCCAGCAGTCCGCAGGGGACGACCACTGAAGCTTTCTTT,CASSPQGTTTEAFF
TRBV27,.,.,TRBJ2-7,TGTGCCAGCAGAGGGGTGCAGGGAATAGACGAGCAGTACTTC,CASRGVQGIDEQYF
TRBV4-3,once,.,TRBJ2-7,TGCGCCAGCAGCCAAGATTACGGAGTCTACGAGCAGTACTTC,CASSQDYGVYEQYF
TRBV7-8,.,.,TRBJ2-7,TGTGCCAGCAGCTCCGCCTTTGGGCGCGCCTGGGAGCAGTACTTC,CASSSAFGRAWEQYF
TRBV27,.,TRBD1,TRBJ2-7,TGTGCCAGCAGTACGAGAGGGACAGGGACGATCCACGAGCAGTACTTC,CASSTRGTGTIHEQYF
TRBV7-9,medium-sized,.,TRBJ1-3,TGTGCCAGCAGCCTGGGACTGGGAAACACCATATATTTT,CASSLGLGNTIYF
TRBV2,.,.,TRBJ2-5,TGTGCCAGCAGTGAAGGAGTAGAGACCCAGTACTTC,CASSEGVETQYF
TRBV5-1,.,.,TRBJ2-1,TGCGCCAGCAGCTTTGGACAGGGCGGGAGCTCCTACAATGAGCAGTTCTTC,CASSFGQGGSSYNEQFF
TRBV5-8,.,.,TRBJ2-3,TGTGCCAGCAGCTTGCGGGAGCCGGATACGCAGTATTTT,CASSLREPDTQYF
TRBV6-1,few,.,TRBJ1-5,TGTGCCAGCGGAGGGGGAGGGGCCGGCAATCAGCCCCAGCATTTT,CASGGGGAGNQPQHF
TRBV6-1,.,.,TRBJ2-1,TGTGCCAGCATATCCCTTAGCTCCTACAATGAGCAGTTCTTC,CASISLSSYNEQFF
TRBV18,few,TRBD1,TRBJ1-2,TGTGCCAGCTCACCCGGGACAGGGGTTAACTATGGCTACACCTTC,CASSPGTGVNYGYTF
TRBV6-4,once,.,TRBJ1-2,TGTGCCAGCAGTGTGTCCGCGGGCCAGAACTATGGCTACACCTTC,CASSVSAGQNYGYTF
TRBV6-1,.,.,TRBJ2-5,TGTGCCAGCAGTATTCAGACAGCCCCCCAAGAGACCCAGTACTTC,CASSIQTAPQETQYF
TRBV7-3,.,.,TRBJ2-1,TGTGCCAGCAGCTTAAGCCCTCCCAGTGAGCAGTTCTTC,CASSLSPPSEQFF
TRBV6-1,.,.,TRBJ2-7,TGTGCTCGAAGCAGGGACTACGAGCAGTACTTC,CARSRDYEQYF